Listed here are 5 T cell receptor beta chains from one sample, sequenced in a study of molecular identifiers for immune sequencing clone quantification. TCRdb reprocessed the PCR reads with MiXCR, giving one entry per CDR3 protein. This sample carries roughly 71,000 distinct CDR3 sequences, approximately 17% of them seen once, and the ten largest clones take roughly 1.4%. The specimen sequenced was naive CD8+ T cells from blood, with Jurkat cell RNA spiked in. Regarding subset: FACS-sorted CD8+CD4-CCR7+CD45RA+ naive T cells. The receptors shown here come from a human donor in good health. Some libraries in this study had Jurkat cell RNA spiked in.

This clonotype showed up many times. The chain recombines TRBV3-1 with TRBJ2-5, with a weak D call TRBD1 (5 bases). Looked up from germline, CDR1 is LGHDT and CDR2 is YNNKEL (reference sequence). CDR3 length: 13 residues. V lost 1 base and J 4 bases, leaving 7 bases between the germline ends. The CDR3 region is CASSQGGGETQYF. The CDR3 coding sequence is TGTGCCAGCAGCCAAGGGGGCGGAGAGACCCAGTACTTC.

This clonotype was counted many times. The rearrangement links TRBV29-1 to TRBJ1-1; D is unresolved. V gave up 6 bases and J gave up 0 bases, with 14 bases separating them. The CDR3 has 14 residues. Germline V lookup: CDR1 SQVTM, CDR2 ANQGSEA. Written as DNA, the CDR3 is TGCAGCGTCGTTGGGGTCGGGGTGAACACTGAAGCTTTCTTT. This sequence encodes CSVVGVGVNTEAFF.

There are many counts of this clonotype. CDR3 sequence: CSARGLVGGRGTDTQYF. For the CDR3, the DNA is TGCAGTGCTAGAGGACTTGTAGGTGGGAGAGGCACAGATACGCAGTATTTT. The chain joins TRBV20-1 to TRBJ2-3, with a tentative D call TRBD2 (5 bases). Germline V gene lookup returns CDR1 DFQATT and CDR2 SNEGSKA (reference sequence). Trimming pared 1 base from V and 1 base from J, leaving 18 bases between. The CDR3 sequence is 17 residues long.

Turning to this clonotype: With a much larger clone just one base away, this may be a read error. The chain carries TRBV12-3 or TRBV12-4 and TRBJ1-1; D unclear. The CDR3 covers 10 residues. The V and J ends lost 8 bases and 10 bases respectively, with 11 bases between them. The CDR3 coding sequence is TGTGCCAGCTGGATAAACCGAGCTTTCTTT. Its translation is CASWINRAFF.

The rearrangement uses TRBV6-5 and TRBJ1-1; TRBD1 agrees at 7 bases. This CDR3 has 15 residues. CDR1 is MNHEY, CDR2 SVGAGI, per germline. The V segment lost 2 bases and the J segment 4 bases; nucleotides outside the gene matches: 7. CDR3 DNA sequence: TGTGCCAGCAGTTACGACAGGGAGGGAGTCACTGAAGCTTTCTTT. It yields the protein CASSYDREGVTEAFF.